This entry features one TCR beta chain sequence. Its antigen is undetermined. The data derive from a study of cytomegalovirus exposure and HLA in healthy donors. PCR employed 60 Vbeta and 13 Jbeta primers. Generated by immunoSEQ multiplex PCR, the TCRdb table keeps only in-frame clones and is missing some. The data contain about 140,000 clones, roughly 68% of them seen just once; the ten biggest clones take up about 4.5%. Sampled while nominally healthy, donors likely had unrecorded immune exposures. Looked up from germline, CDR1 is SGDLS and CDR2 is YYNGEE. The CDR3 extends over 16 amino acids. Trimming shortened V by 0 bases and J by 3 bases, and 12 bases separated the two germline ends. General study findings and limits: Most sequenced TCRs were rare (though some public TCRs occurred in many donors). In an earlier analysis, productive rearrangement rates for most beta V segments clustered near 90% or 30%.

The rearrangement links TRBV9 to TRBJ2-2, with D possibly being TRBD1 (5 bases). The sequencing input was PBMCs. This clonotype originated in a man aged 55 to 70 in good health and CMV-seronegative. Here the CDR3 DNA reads TGTGCCAGCAGCGTAGGCTCAGGGTCCGACACCGGGGAGCTGTTTTTT. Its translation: CASSVGSGSDTGELFF.